This T cell receptor beta chain was captured by sequencing in a study of cytomegalovirus exposure and HLA in healthy donors. This clone was detected once. What it binds is not known. Study findings and constraints: Roughly uniform depth of sequencing across donors was assumed in presence/absence analyses.

V was pared by 6 bases and J by 8 bases, with 13 bases between. Germline V gene data show CDR1 as SNHLY and CDR2 as FYNNEI. The CDR3 is made up of 13 amino acids. The PCR contained 60 Vbeta and 13 Jbeta primers. Clones were sequenced by immunoSEQ multiplex PCR, and TCRdb holds only the in-frame ones, with some missing. The table shows 130,000 to 150,000 clones, with approximately 79% occurring only once. The source is a woman in her twenties or thirties in good health and CMV-seronegative. This chain uses TRBV2 with TRBJ1-4, with D hard to call. Material: PBMCs. This CDR3 is CASSSETGEKLFF. In DNA, the CDR3 is TGTGCCAGCAGCTCAGAAACCGGGGAAAAACTGTTTTTT.